These T cell receptor beta chains were read from a single sample in a study of cytomegalovirus exposure and HLA in healthy donors. Assay: immunoSEQ multiplex PCR; the TCRdb copy retains only in-frame clones and omits some. This table holds roughly 50,000 clones. Sequencing was carried out using PBMCs. These TCRs come from a male donor in good health and CMV-seropositive. Each CDR3 is given with its conserved first and last residue. Each record gives: D gene, J gene, V gene, CDR3 DNA, CDR3 protein. D genes are given only for firm matches.

TRBD2,TRBJ2-3,TRBV9,TGTGCCAGCAACCGGGTAGCGGGGGGAACAACAGATACGCAGTATTTT,CASNRVAGGTTDTQYF
.,TRBJ1-2,TRBV6-5,TGTGCCAGCAGGTGGGGAGGGAACTATGGCTACACCTTC,CASRWGGNYGYTF
TRBD2,TRBJ2-1,TRBV6-5,TGTGCCAGCAGTCCCCAATGGGGGGGCTACAATGAGCAGTTCTTC,CASSPQWGGYNEQFF
TRBD1,TRBJ1-1,TRBV7-2,TGTGCCAGCAGCTTCTCGCAGGGGGCCACTGAAGCTTTCTTT,CASSFSQGATEAFF
.,TRBJ1-1,TRBV29-1,TGCAGCGTTGGCTGGGAGGGAGTGAACACTGAAGCTTTCTTT,CSVGWEGVNTEAFF
TRBD2,TRBJ2-1,TRBV15,TGTGCCACCAGCAGAGGCACTAGCGGGTCCTACTACAATGAGCAGTTCTTC,CATSRGTSGSYYNEQFF
TRBD1,TRBJ2-7,TRBV5-5,TGTGCCAGCAGCCCAAGGACAGGGTGGTTCTCCTACGAGCAGTACTTC,CASSPRTGWFSYEQYF
.,TRBJ2-6,TRBV4-1,TGCGCCAGTCACCGCGGGCAGAGTTACTCTGGGGCCAACGTCCTGACTTTC,CASHRGQSYSGANVLTF
.,TRBJ1-1,TRBV4-1,TGCGCCAGCAGCCAGGGGCGCGCTGAAGCTTTCTTT,CASSQGRAEAFF
.,TRBJ1-6,TRBV5-6,TGTGCCAGCAGCTTGGTCAGCTCCTATAATTCACCCCTCCACTTT,CASSLVSSYNSPLHF
TRBD2,TRBJ2-5,TRBV28,TGTGCCGTAGGACTAGCGGGGGCCCCTAGCCAAGGGACCCAGTACTTC,CAVGLAGAPSQGTQYF
.,TRBJ1-2,TRBV10-3,TGTGCCATCAAGAAGAGTGTCACCGATGTTGGCTACACCTTC,CAIKKSVTDVGYTF
TRBD1,TRBJ1-1,TRBV2,TGTGCCAGCAGTCTAGACAGGGACACTGAAGCTTTCTTT,CASSLDRDTEAFF
TRBD1,TRBJ2-7,TRBV4-1,TGCGCCAGCAGCCAAGGACAGGGGGCCCACGAGCAGTACTTC,CASSQGQGAHEQYF
TRBD1,TRBJ2-7,TRBV9,TGTGCCAGCAGCCCACCTCCGGGACAGGGGGCGTACGAGCAGTACTTC,CASSPPPGQGAYEQYF
.,TRBJ2-1,TRBV19,TGTGCCAGTAGTATAGGCGGGGTATCCTACAATGAGCAGTTCTTC,CASSIGGVSYNEQFF
TRBD1,TRBJ1-2,TRBV29-1,TGCAGCGTTGATAGACAGGGATATGGCTACACCTTC,CSVDRQGYGYTF
.,TRBJ1-4,TRBV7-2,TGTGCCAGCAGCTTTTGGGGGGGATCGGAAAAACTGTTTTTT,CASSFWGGSEKLFF
TRBD2,TRBJ2-7,TRBV5-4,TGTGCCAGCAGCTTGGGGACTAGCGGGGGGCCGGGCGAGCAGTACTTC,CASSLGTSGGPGEQYF